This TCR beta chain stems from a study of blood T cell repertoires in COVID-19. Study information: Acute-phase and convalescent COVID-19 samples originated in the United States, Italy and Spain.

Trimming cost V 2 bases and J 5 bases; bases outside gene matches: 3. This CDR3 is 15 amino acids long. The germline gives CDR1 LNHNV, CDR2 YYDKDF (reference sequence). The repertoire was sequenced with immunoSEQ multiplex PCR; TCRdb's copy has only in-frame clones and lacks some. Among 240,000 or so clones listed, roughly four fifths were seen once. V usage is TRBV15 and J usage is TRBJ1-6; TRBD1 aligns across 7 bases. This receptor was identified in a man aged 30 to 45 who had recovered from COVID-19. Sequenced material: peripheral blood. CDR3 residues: CATSRQTGNNSPLHF. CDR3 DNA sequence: TGTGCCACCAGCAGACAGACAGGGAATAATTCACCCCTCCACTTT.